This T cell receptor beta chain appears in the sequencing data of a study of T-cell memory formation after mild COVID-19. Study-wide context: Most TCR clusters belonged to a single donor. Overall study findings and caveats: Some clones that responded turned up in pre-infection memory, which suggests that cross-reactive memory joined in.

Constant-segment-primed 5'RACE gave TCR alpha and TCR beta cDNA libraries with sample barcodes and UMIs. One entry per CDR3 protein results from TCRdb running MiXCR on the 5' RACE reads. The repertoire holds about 140,000 distinct CDR3 sequences, almost 25% seen once, with less than 25% in the top ten. The table lists this clonotype with a few counts. Its matching antigen is unknown. This CDR3 spans 15 amino acids. V lost 5 bases and J lost 2; bases outside the gene matches: 8. The germline CDR1 and CDR2 sequences are SGHAT and FQDESV (reference sequence). The sequencing input was PBMCs or a T cell subset sorted from them (not recorded which). This receptor was taken from an adult woman who had mild COVID-19 (a few samples of this study predate the infection). Cell type and time point are not known. The chain combines TRBV11-1 with TRBJ2-5; TRBD1 matches at 7 bases. The CDR3 nucleotides read TGTGCCAGCAGCCACCCCTGGGACAGACAAGAGACCCAGTACTTC. It translates to CASSHPWDRQETQYF.